The 4 T cell receptor beta chains below come from one sample, sequenced in a study of human versus mouse CDR3 diversity and MHC coevolution. Sequencing was performed with immunoSEQ multiplex PCR; in TCRdb, only in-frame clones are kept and a portion is missing. The data hold roughly 81,000 clones, with just under 95% observed a single time. The sample was naive CD4+ T cells from blood. The subset denotes: CD45RO-negative CD62L-positive naive CD4 T cells. These receptors were taken from a person aged 30-69 years in good health.

J is TRBJ2-3 and V is TRBV7-2, with 9 bases that match TRBD2. This CDR3 is built from 18 residues. The trim removed 3 bases at V and 3 bases at J, leaving 13 bases unmatched. Germline CDR1 SGHTA, CDR2 FQGNSA. The CDR3 spells CASSLGHIAGVVTDTQYF. CDR3 in DNA: TGTGCCAGCAGCTTGGGACATATAGCGGGAGTTGTGACAGATACGCAGTATTTT.

This chain links TRBV7-2 with TRBJ2-2, with 16 nucleotides matching TRBD2. Germline V lookup: CDR1 SGHTA, CDR2 FQGNSA. This CDR3 has 20 amino acids. The ends lost 0 bases at V and 0 bases at J; junction bases unmatched: 4. CDR3 amino acids: CASSLAGLAGGITNTGELFF. The CDR3 DNA sequence: TGTGCCAGCAGCTTAGCGGGACTAGCGGGGGGGATTACGAACACCGGGGAGCTGTTTTTT.

This chain uses TRBV28 with TRBJ2-3; D remains unclear. The CDR3 length is 12 residues. The V end was cut by 5 bases, the J end by 3 bases, with 6 bases between. The germline CDR1 and CDR2 sequences are MDHEN and SYDVKM. The CDR3 DNA reads TGTGCCAGCAGTACCGGGACAGATACGCAGTATTTT. Translated, it gives CASSTGTDTQYF. Full variable domain (outside the CDR3, taken from reference TRBV28 and TRBJ2-3): DVKVTQSSRYLVKRTGEKVFLECVQDMDHENMFWYRQDPGLGLRLIYFSYDVKMKEKGDIPEGYSVSREKKERFSLILESASTNQTSMYLCASSTGTDTQYFGPGTRLTVL.

V gene TRBV19 combines with J gene TRBJ1-2; tentatively, D is TRBD1 (5 bases). The CDR3 loop spans 15 amino acids. From germline, CDR1 is LNHDA and CDR2 SQIVND (reference sequence). The V end was cut by 0 bases, the J end by 5 bases, with 13 bases between. The CDR3 region is CASSIDLGGRYGYTF. The CDR3 DNA follows: TGTGCCAGTAGTATAGATCTCGGGGGTCGGTATGGCTACACCTTC.